A single TCR beta chain is shown here with its context. The CDR3 has 14 residues. V shed 8 bases and J 2 bases; nucleotides not matched to a gene: 9. Looked up from germline, CDR1 is SGHTA and CDR2 is FQGNSA. The data are from a study of blood T cell repertoires in COVID-19. Looking at the study overall: Acute-phase and convalescent COVID-19 samples originated in the United States, Italy and Spain. The cDNA or gDNA used as material had been derived from T cells, B-cell-depleted T cells, or PBMCs.

Per the authors' pipeline: For nucleated cells, counts were estimated from reference gene primer amplification. The data were produced by immunoSEQ multiplex PCR, yet TCRdb's version contains in-frame clones alone and is incomplete. V and J calls and clone size are given by that table; D and trimming were obtained from the DNA. Of over 400,000 clones detected, 70% to 90% appear once; the ten largest clones hold about 3%. The receptor comes from a human donor in a cohort sampled during active COVID-19. The V and J genes are TRBV7-2 and TRBJ2-7; 7 nucleotides line up with TRBD1. Input material: peripheral blood. The CDR3 nucleotides read TGTGCCAGCGCATCCGGGACAGAAACCTACGAGCAGTACTTC. Translated, it gives CASASGTETYEQYF.